The 27 T cell receptor beta chains below all came from one sample that was sequenced in a study of tissue T cells after allogeneic stem cell transplantation. Regarding time point: mouse harvest day 7 after allogeneic transplant. Mouse grafts combined 10^7 T-cell-depleted bone marrow cells with 10^6 splenic CD5+ T cells. The table came from immunoSEQ multiplex PCR; TCRdb's copy has only in-frame clones and leaves some out. Among roughly 7,200 clones, 50% were seen once, and the ten largest hold 3.8%. Sequenced material: gut tissue. The receptors originated from a female BALB/c mouse given C57BL/6 T cells with graft-versus-host disease after an allogeneic hematopoietic cell transplant.

Remarks on this clone: These gene names are mouse names. Coverage ceases 1 residue before the CDR3 finishes, and the germline J gene fills in the end. This chain links TRBV23 with TRBJ2-3; the table's D call of TRBD2 was not tested on the DNA. The CDR3 contains 14 residues. Germline assignment: CDR1 KGHTA and CDR2 FQNQQP. CDR3 sequence reads: CSSSQSPGGETLYF. CDR3 DNA, as far as it was read: TGCTCCAGCAGTCAATCGCCGGGGGGGGAAACGCTGTAT.

This clone was counted only a few times. Germline and genes: mouse. The CDR3 is cut off 1 residue early in the read; its end comes from the germline J gene. V and J are TRBV26 and TRBJ1-2; no clear D gene. CDR1 KGHPV and CDR2 FQNQEV come from the germline V gene (reference sequence). The length of the CDR3 is 13 residues. V lost 2 bases, J lost 0 bases, and 4 bases lay in between. The sequenced CDR3 bases are TGTGCCAGCAGTCTGAATGCAAACTCCGACTACACC. Amino acid sequence: CASSLNANSDYT. The CDR3, in full, reads CASSLNANSDYTF.

Notes on this clone: The gene names here belong to mouse. Read sequence stops 1 residue before the CDR3 end, and the germline J gene provides the missing end. The chain carries TRBV26 and TRBJ1-1, with 10 bases matching TRBD1. Germline CDR1 is KGHPV and CDR2 is FQNQEV (reference sequence). Trimming removed 2 bases from V and 0 bases from J; junction bases left unmatched: 0. The CDR3 totals 15 residues. CDR3 sequence reads: CASSLGQGANTEVFF. CDR3 bases read: TGTGCCAGCAGTCTGGGACAGGGGGCAAACACAGAAGTCTTC.

The sample holds one count of this clone. Mouse germline and gene names are used. Sequencing ends 1 residue short of the CDR3 end; the germline J gene provides the rest. V gene TRBV16 combines with J gene TRBJ2-4; TRBD2 agrees at 12 bases. In germline, CDR1 is SGHSA, CDR2 FRNQAP. The junction had 3 bases not matched to a gene; V was cut back by 5 bases and J by 0 bases. The CDR3 extends over 16 amino acids. The covered CDR3 bases are TGTGCAAGCAGCAGGACTGGGGGGGTTAGTCAAAACACCTTGTAC. Translating gives CASSRTGGVSQNTLY. The full CDR3 protein reads CASSRTGGVSQNTLYF.

Details on this clone: Gene names follow the mouse nomenclature. The CDR3 end falls 1 residue outside the read, so it is completed with the germline J gene. The rearrangement uses TRBV2 and TRBJ2-1; D possibly corresponds to TRBD1 (5 bases). Germline CDR1 reads LGHNA; CDR2 reads YSYQKL. The CDR3 runs 15 residues. The germline V and J ends were trimmed by 1 base and 0 bases, with 7 bases remaining between them. The DNA read from the CDR3 is TGTGCCAGCAGCCAAGCCAGGGTTAACTATGCTGAGCAGTTC. Translating gives CASSQARVNYAEQF. In full, the CDR3 reads CASSQARVNYAEQFF.

Worth noting for this clone: Mouse gene names apply. The read gets to within 1 residue of the CDR3 end, and the germline J gene fills in the rest. This chain uses TRBV26 with TRBJ1-1; the match to TRBD1 covers 10 bases. The CDR3 covers 14 residues. V lost 6 bases, J lost 4 bases, and 5 bases stayed unmatched. Germline V lookup: CDR1 KGHPV, CDR2 FQNQEV (reference sequence). The CDR3 spells CASSPGQGSTEVFF. The sequenced CDR3 bases are TGTGCCAGCAGCCCGGGACAGGGGAGCACAGAAGTCTTC.

Remarks on this clone: Gene labels here are mouse ones. The read terminates 1 residue before the CDR3 end, so the remaining end is supplied by the germline J gene. V gene TRBV13-2 combines with J gene TRBJ2-2; 8 bases agree with TRBD2. The V gene's germline CDR1 is NNHNN and CDR2 SYGAGS (reference sequence). This CDR3 has 16 amino acids. V shed 3 bases, J shed 2 bases, and the junction held 6 bases outside the gene matches. Incomplete CDR3 DNA: TGTGCCAGCGGTGTGTGGGGGGGGGAGAACACCGGGCAGCTCTAC. This encodes CASGVWGGENTGQLY. The entire CDR3 protein reads CASGVWGGENTGQLYF.

Concerning this clone: The gene names here belong to mouse. The read ends 1 residue before the CDR3 terminus; that terminus is restored from the germline J gene. J is TRBJ2-4 and V is TRBV26; D possibly corresponds to TRBD1 (6 bases). Trimming removed 4 bases at V and 7 bases at J, with 12 bases between. Germline lookup yields CDR1 KGHPV and CDR2 FQNQEV (reference sequence). The CDR3 contains 13 residues. CDR3 bases read: TGTGCCAGCAGTCCCGGGACAAGTGACACCTTGTAC. Its translation is CASSPGTSDTLY. The CDR3 in its entirety is CASSPGTSDTLYF.

This clone was counted once. Genes and germline are mouse. The read halts 1 residue ahead of the CDR3 end, with the missing end drawn from the germline J gene. The chain joins TRBV14 to TRBJ2-3; TRBD2 matches 11 bases. The CDR3 consists of 16 residues. Unmatched junction bases numbered 6, after V lost 3 bases and J lost 3 bases. The germline CDR1 and CDR2 sequences are SGHDT and FRDEAV. CDR3 DNA (partial): TGTGCCAGCAGTTCGGACTGGGGGGCGCGAGCAGAAACGCTGTAT. Its protein is CASSSDWGARAETLY. The complete CDR3 sequence is CASSSDWGARAETLYF.

This clone is deemed large. Gene labels here are mouse ones. The read ends 1 residue early relative to the CDR3; the germline J gene fills the gap. The gene calls are TRBV19 and TRBJ2-7; 8 bases fit TRBD1. This CDR3 comprises 14 residues. With 2 bases clipped from V and 4 bases from J, the junction kept 5 bases outside the gene matches. Germline values: CDR1 FNHDT, CDR2 SITEND (reference sequence). CDR3 region: CASSITQGAYEQYF. The covered CDR3 bases are TGTGCCAGCAGTATTACGCAGGGGGCTTATGAACAGTAC.

In this sample, this clone turned up a few times. The genes are named according to mouse. The read stops 1 residue short of the end of the CDR3; the missing end is completed from the germline J gene. The chain joins TRBV26 to TRBJ2-7; 10 nucleotides align to TRBD1. Germline lookup yields CDR1 KGHPV and CDR2 FQNQEV (reference sequence). The V gene end was trimmed by 4 bases and the J gene end by 5 bases; junction bases not matched to a gene: 2. This CDR3 region has 13 residues. CDR3 residues: CASSRQGANEQYF. The CDR3 DNA, read in part, is TGTGCCAGCAGTCGACAGGGGGCAAATGAACAGTAC. Variable domain in full (rest from reference TRBV26 and TRBJ2-7): NSKVIQTPRYLVKGQGQKAKMRCIPEKGHPVVFWYQQNKNNEFKFLINFQNQEVLQQIDMTEKRFSAECPSNSPCSLEIQSSEAGDSALYLCASSRQGANEQYFGPGTRLTVL.

Notes on this clone: Gene names refer to mouse genes. Coverage ceases 1 residue before the CDR3 finishes, and the germline J gene fills in the end. The V gene is TRBV16, the J gene TRBJ2-3; unclear D gene. Trimming took 0 bases from V and 1 from J, leaving 2 bases between them. Germline lookup yields CDR1 SGHSA and CDR2 FRNQAP. This CDR3 spans 13 amino acids. CDR3 bases read: TGTGCAAGCAGCTTAGACGGTGCAGAAACGCTGTAT. This codes for CASSLDGAETLY. The CDR3 in its entirety is CASSLDGAETLYF.

Of note for this clone: The gene symbols are mouse symbols. The read terminates 1 residue ahead of where the CDR3 ends, so the germline J gene completes it. This chain links TRBV26 with TRBJ2-1; 10 nucleotides line up with TRBD2. J lost 6 bases, V lost 2 bases, and 4 bases had no gene match. Germline V CDR1 and CDR2: KGHPV, FQNQEV (reference sequence). The CDR3 has 15 residues. The CDR3 sequence: CASSLRAGGAAEQFF. The covered CDR3 bases are TGTGCCAGCAGTCTGAGGGCTGGGGGGGCTGCTGAGCAGTTC.

Details on this clone: The germline and genes are mouse ones. Read coverage stops 1 residue before the CDR3 terminus; the germline J gene supplies the remainder. The rearrangement links TRBV19 to TRBJ2-3; no clear D. CDR1 is FNHDT, CDR2 SITEND, per germline (reference sequence). Trimming took 1 base from V and 0 from J, leaving 9 bases between them. The CDR3 has 15 residues. CDR3: CASSIYNPSAETLYF. The covered CDR3 bases are TGTGCCAGCAGTATATACAACCCTAGTGCAGAAACGCTGTAT.

With respect to this clone: Gene names refer to mouse genes. Read data end 1 residue before the CDR3 end; the end is taken from the germline J gene. The J gene is TRBJ2-7, the V gene TRBV13-2; TRBD2 is a possible D gene (7 bases). Looked up from germline, CDR1 is NNHNN and CDR2 is SYGAGS (reference sequence). V was cut by 1 base and J by 3 bases, with 11 bases left in between. The CDR3 totals 14 residues. The CDR3 bases that were read are TGTGCCAGCGGTGATATGGGGGGCCTCTATGAACAGTAC. Protein: CASGDMGGLYEQY. The entire CDR3 reads CASGDMGGLYEQYF.

A single count supports this clone. Gene and germline names: mouse. The read halts 1 residue ahead of the CDR3 end, with the missing end drawn from the germline J gene. The chain employs TRBV3 and TRBJ2-4; 12 bases align to TRBD2. CDR1 and CDR2 (germline): SNHLY, FYNGKV (reference sequence). The CDR3 contains 14 residues. Unmatched junction bases numbered 3, after V lost 3 bases and J lost 8 bases. CDR3 residues: CASSLGLGGGTLYF. The CDR3 DNA, read in part, is TGTGCCAGCAGCTTGGGACTGGGGGGAGGCACCTTGTAC.

Comments on this clone: Gene names and germline refer to mouse. Read coverage stops 1 residue before the CDR3 terminus; the germline J gene supplies the remainder. This chain uses TRBV3 with TRBJ2-3, with TRBD2 as a possible D gene (6 bases). This CDR3 comprises 15 residues. Germline loops: CDR1 SNHLY, CDR2 FYNGKV (reference sequence). The germline V and J ends were trimmed by 4 bases and 0 bases, with 11 bases remaining between them. The CDR3 bases that were read are TGTGCCAGCAGCTCAACTGGGTCTAGTGCAGAAACGCTGTAT. Protein product: CASSSTGSSAETLY. The CDR3 reads in full as CASSSTGSSAETLYF.

On this clone itself: Germline and genes here are mouse. The read finishes 1 residue shy of the CDR3 end, and the germline J gene is used to complete it. V usage is TRBV26 and J usage is TRBJ1-3; D ambiguous. CDR3 length: 14 amino acids. The V gene lost 4 bases and the J gene lost 0 bases, with 7 bases spanning the gap. Germline V CDR1 and CDR2: KGHPV, FQNQEV (reference sequence). The CDR3 loop reads CASSPPSSGNTLYF. CDR3 DNA (partial): TGTGCCAGCAGTCCCCCAAGTTCTGGAAATACGCTCTAT.

Comment on this clone: Gene names refer to mouse genes. The CDR3 extends 1 residue past the end of the read, so its final part is completed from the germline J gene. The chain recombines TRBV3 with TRBJ2-5; 7 nucleotides match TRBD1. CDR1 is SNHLY, CDR2 FYNGKV, per germline (reference sequence). The CDR3 contains 13 residues. J was trimmed by 4 bases and V by 5 bases; bases with no gene match: 3. CDR3 loop: CASSPGTEDTQYF. The covered CDR3 bases are TGTGCCAGCAGCCCCGGGACAGAAGACACCCAGTAC.

Note on this clone: Gene labels here are mouse ones. From the germline J gene comes the end of the CDR3, since the read stops 1 residue before it. The chain is built from TRBV2 and TRBJ1-4; the D is unclear. The V gene's germline CDR1 is LGHNA and CDR2 YSYQKL. The length of the CDR3 is 15 residues. V shed 0 bases and J shed 0 bases, with 5 bases lying between them. The sequenced CDR3 bases are TGTGCCAGCAGCCAAGAGCAGTTTTCCAACGAAAGATTATTT. It codes for CASSQEQFSNERLF. The CDR3 reads in full as CASSQEQFSNERLFF. Combining the CDR3 with reference TRBV2 and TRBJ1-4 gives the whole variable domain DPKIIQKPKYLVAVTGSEKILICEQYLGHNAMYWYRQSAKKPLEFMFSYSYQKLMDNQTASSRFQPQSSKKNHLDLQITALKPDDSATYFCASSQEQFSNERLFFGHGTKLSVL.

Turning to this clone: Gene names denote mouse genes. The read falls 1 residue short of the CDR3 end, and the missing part is taken from the germline J gene. The chain has TRBV26 and TRBJ1-1; D unresolved. Germline V gives CDR1 KGHPV, CDR2 FQNQEV (reference sequence). This CDR3 contains 13 residues. Trimming cost V 4 bases and J 2 bases, with 8 bases left between them. CDR3 in amino acids: CASSPTPNTEVFF. The DNA read from the CDR3 is TGTGCCAGCAGTCCGACACCTAACACAGAAGTCTTC.

Worth noting for this clone: Gene names follow the mouse nomenclature. The read ends 1 residue early relative to the CDR3; the germline J gene fills the gap. The chain joins TRBV26 to TRBJ1-4, with D perhaps TRBD1 (6 bases). Germline values: CDR1 KGHPV, CDR2 FQNQEV (reference sequence). This CDR3 has 14 residues. V dropped 4 bases and J dropped 3 bases, with 9 bases sitting between them. Partial CDR3 DNA: TGTGCCAGCAGTCCGGGACAAACCAACGAAAGATTATTT. Translating gives CASSPGQTNERLF. The CDR3 as a whole reads CASSPGQTNERLFF. Filled out from reference TRBV26 and TRBJ1-4, the complete variable domain reads NSKVIQTPRYLVKGQGQKAKMRCIPEKGHPVVFWYQQNKNNEFKFLINFQNQEVLQQIDMTEKRFSAECPSNSPCSLEIQSSEAGDSALYLCASSPGQTNERLFFGHGTKLSVL.

Details on this clone: Gene names are the mouse ones. The sequence runs out 1 residue before the end of the CDR3; the remainder is reconstructed from the germline J gene. This chain connects TRBV26 to TRBJ1-1; D possibly corresponds to TRBD1 (6 bases). CDR1 is KGHPV and CDR2 is FQNQEV in the germline V gene (reference sequence). Trimming took off 2 bases at V and 1 base at J, with 8 bases between the two ends. This CDR3 has 14 residues. The CDR3: CASSLRGLNTEVFF. CDR3 DNA (partial): TGTGCCAGCAGTCTGAGGGGGTTAAACACAGAAGTCTTC.

Points on this clone: The germline and genes are mouse ones. The observed sequence ends 1 residue before the CDR3 terminus, with the missing tail filled in from the germline J gene. V and J are TRBV26 and TRBJ2-2, with TRBD1 identical over 10 bases. Germline values: CDR1 KGHPV, CDR2 FQNQEV (reference sequence). With 2 bases clipped from V and 3 bases from J, the junction kept 0 bases outside the gene matches. This CDR3 is 15 amino acids long. The CDR3 DNA, read in part, is TGTGCCAGCAGTCTGGACAGGGGGCACACCGGGCAGCTCTAC. Translated: CASSLDRGHTGQLY. The entire CDR3 reads CASSLDRGHTGQLYF.

Turning to this clone: Genes here carry mouse names. The sequence runs out 1 residue before the end of the CDR3; the remainder is reconstructed from the germline J gene. This sequence joins TRBV26 and TRBJ2-4, with TRBD1 matching 7 bases. Germline assignment: CDR1 KGHPV and CDR2 FQNQEV (reference sequence). CDR3 length: 15 residues. After removal of 5 bases from V and 1 base from J, the junction contained 6 bases not matched to a gene. CDR3 DNA, as far as it was read: TGTGCCAGCAGTTCTTCCGGGACAGGTCAAAACACCTTGTAC. Translation gives CASSSSGTGQNTLY. The whole CDR3 region reads CASSSSGTGQNTLYF. The full variable domain, with the rest looked up from reference TRBV26 and TRBJ2-4, is NSKVIQTPRYLVKGQGQKAKMRCIPEKGHPVVFWYQQNKNNEFKFLINFQNQEVLQQIDMTEKRFSAECPSNSPCSLEIQSSEAGDSALYLCASSSSGTGQNTLYFGAGTRLSVL.

Note on this clone: Gene names denote mouse genes. The read terminates 1 residue before the CDR3 end, so the remaining end is supplied by the germline J gene. The chain links TRBV23 to TRBJ1-2; no DNA check was done on the table's D call, TRBD1. CDR1 and CDR2 from the germline V gene are KGHTA and FQNQQP. The CDR3 has 16 residues. The CDR3 reads CSSSQSGTGGISDYTF. The sequenced CDR3 bases are TGCTCCAGCAGTCAATCTGGGACAGGGGGAATTTCCGACTACACC.

This clone counts as medium-sized. Genes and germline are mouse. The CDR3 end is not reached by the read, which stops 1 residue before it; the germline J gene fills it in. This chain uses TRBV14 with TRBJ2-3; no clear D gene. The V end lost 3 bases, the J end lost 0 bases, and 8 bases lay between the germline ends. CDR1 and CDR2 (germline): SGHDT, FRDEAV. This CDR3 has 14 amino acids. The covered CDR3 bases are TGTGCCAGCAGTTACAAAACTAGTGCAGAAACGCTGTAT. Translating gives CASSYKTSAETLY. The complete CDR3 reads CASSYKTSAETLYF.